This T cell receptor beta chain derives from a study of blood T cell repertoires in COVID-19. Overall study context: From the United States, Italy and Spain came samples of acute and convalescent COVID-19. In each case, the material was cDNA or gDNA derived from T cells, B-cell-depleted T cells, or PBMCs.

The CDR3 runs 15 residues. Losses at the gene ends were 4 bases for V and 2 bases for J; bases not matched to a gene: 6. The V gene's germline CDR1 is SGHRS and CDR2 YFSETQ. Authors' analysis steps: Estimated nucleated cell counts came from reference gene primer amplification. Produced via immunoSEQ multiplex PCR; TCRdb's table is partial and in-frame only. V and J calls and clone size are copied from that table; D and trimming were computed from the DNA. The table has 110,000 to 150,000 clones, around 84% seen once; the top ten hold 5%. This sequence originates from a woman between 45 and 60 years old with acute or convalescent COVID-19. The rearrangement joins TRBV5-1 to TRBJ2-3; TRBD1 matches at 8 bases. The sample consisted of peripheral blood. CDR3 DNA sequence: TGCGCCAGCAGCCACGGACAGGGCGTCACAGATACGCAGTATTTT. Translating it yields CASSHGQGVTDTQYF.